The clone carrying this T cell receptor beta chain was counted many times. Its antigen remains unknown. The sample belongs to a study of neurological immune-mediated disorders. Study-level points and caveats: Multiple sclerosis patients had less TCR clonal expansion than even healthy controls, unlike HTLV-1-associated myelopathy.

Germline V gene sequence: CDR1 DFQATT, CDR2 SNEGSKA (reference sequence). The CDR3 is made up of 14 amino acids. The germline V and J ends were trimmed by 6 bases and 2 bases, with 16 bases remaining between them. Sequencing runs each generated in excess of 180 million TCR-beta sequences derived from 15-18 subjects. TCRdb itself ran the 5' RACE reads through MiXCR, one entry per CDR3 protein. The data hold about 70,000 distinct CDR3 sequences, with roughly 3.1% observed a single time. It was from 2 million PBMCs stored at -80 C that the unsorted libraries were obtained. This TCR was sampled from a woman between 50 and 59 years old with multiple sclerosis. J is TRBJ2-5 and V is TRBV20-1, with D tentatively TRBD2 (5 bases). The sample consisted of PBMCs. The CDR3 protein is CSAYPRESQETQYF. The CDR3 DNA sequence: TGCAGTGCCTACCCACGGGAAAGTCAAGAGACCCAGTACTTC.